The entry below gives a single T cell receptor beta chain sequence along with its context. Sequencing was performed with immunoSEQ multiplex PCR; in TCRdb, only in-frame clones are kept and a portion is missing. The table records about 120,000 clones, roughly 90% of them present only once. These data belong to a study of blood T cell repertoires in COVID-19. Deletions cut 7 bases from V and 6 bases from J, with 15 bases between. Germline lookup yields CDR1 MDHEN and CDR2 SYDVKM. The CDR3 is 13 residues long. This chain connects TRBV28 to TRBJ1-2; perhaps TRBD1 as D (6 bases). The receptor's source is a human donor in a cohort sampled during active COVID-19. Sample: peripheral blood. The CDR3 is CASNGQPLDGYTF. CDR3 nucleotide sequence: TGTGCCAGCAACGGACAGCCGTTGGATGGCTACACCTTC.